The 18 T cell receptor beta chains presented below share a single source sample, sequenced in a study of identical twins (dated by TCRdb to 2015 to 2016). The protocol used for the library was 5' RACE. Sequenced on an Illumina HiSeq 2000. TCRdb reworked the public reads: Q25 trimming with fastp, MiXCR clone assembly, productive beta chains retained. Records with the same CDR3 protein are collapsed into one entry carrying the most frequent genes and DNA. This sample comprises hundreds of thousands of distinct CDR3 sequences, 15% to 20% of them detected only once. Jointly, the top ten make up about an eighth of the sample. The same specimen was also included in a second study, on T cells expressing NK-cell markers.

Sequencing input: PBMCs. The source is a woman younger than 35 in good health.

This clonotype was counted a few times. The chain employs TRBV20-1 and TRBJ1-4; 9 bases fit TRBD1. CDR1 DFQATT and CDR2 SNEGSKA come from the germline V gene (reference sequence). The CDR3 loop spans 14 amino acids. The junction had 4 bases not matched to a gene; V was cut back by 3 bases and J by 5 bases. CDR3 in amino acids: CSASTGQGNEKLFF. The CDR3 DNA follows: TGCAGTGCTAGCACTGGACAGGGGAATGAAAAACTGTTTTTT.

The table lists this clonotype with a few counts. The CDR3 sequence is CASTPSQSSYEQYF. CDR3 sequence (DNA): TGTGCCAGTACCCCGTCCCAGAGCTCCTACGAGCAGTACTTC. The chain employs TRBV18 and TRBJ2-7; no definite D call. This CDR3 contains 14 residues. Trimming stripped 9 bases from V and 0 bases from J, with 15 bases between. CDR1 KGHSH and CDR2 LQKENI come from the germline V gene.

This sequence joins TRBV5-1 and TRBJ2-5, with D possibly being TRBD1 or TRBD2 (5 bases each). Per the germline V gene, CDR1 is SGHRS and CDR2 is YFSETQ. This CDR3 is 16 amino acids long. V was shortened by 0 bases and J by 3 bases, with 15 bases between the two germline ends. The CDR3 is CASSLAWDDKKETQYF. For the CDR3, the DNA is TGCGCCAGCAGCTTGGCATGGGACGACAAAAAAGAGACCCAGTACTTC.

V and J are TRBV15 and TRBJ2-1, with D hard to call. Trimming shortened V by 3 bases and J by 0 bases, and 12 bases separated the two germline ends. This CDR3 is built from 16 residues. CDR1 and CDR2 (germline): LNHNV, YYDKDF (reference sequence). The CDR3 DNA sequence: TGTGCCACCAGCAGGCTACTACCGAGCTCCTACAATGAGCAGTTCTTC. It is translated as CATSRLLPSSYNEQFF.

There are a few counts of this clonotype. The CDR3 DNA is TGTGCCAGCAGTTTAGAAAGGGCAGGGACCGGGGAGCTGTTTTTT. Amino acid sequence: CASSLERAGTGELFF. The chain is built from TRBV12-3 or TRBV12-4 and TRBJ2-2, with D possibly TRBD1 on 5 matching bases. Trimming pared 1 base from V and 5 bases from J, leaving 11 bases between. The CDR3 runs 15 residues.

This chain joins TRBV20-1 and TRBJ2-1; TRBD2 aligns across 11 bases. V was pared by 6 bases and J by 6 bases, with 7 bases of the junction left unmatched. CDR1 and CDR2 (germline): DFQATT, SNEGSKA (reference sequence). The CDR3 runs 14 residues. The CDR3 loop is CSAKWGLAANEQFF. The CDR3 DNA reads TGCAGTGCAAAGTGGGGACTAGCGGCCAATGAGCAGTTCTTC.

The CDR3 DNA sequence: TGTGCCAGCAGTTCCACAGGGGGCGCCGAAAACATTCAGTACTTC. This sequence encodes CASSSTGGAENIQYF. V gene TRBV6-5 combines with J gene TRBJ2-4; TRBD1 agrees at 9 bases. The V gene's germline CDR1 is MNHEY and CDR2 SVGAGI. This CDR3 spans 15 amino acids. Germline trimming cut 4 bases from V and 5 bases from J; bases unmatched to any gene: 6.

J is TRBJ2-1 and V is TRBV5-1, with TRBD2 matching over 13 bases. V lost 0 bases, J lost 0 bases, and 9 bases stayed unmatched. The CDR3 totals 20 residues. Germline CDR1 SGHRS, CDR2 YFSETQ. CDR3 sequence: CASSLATGTSGTRSYNEQFF. CDR3 in DNA: TGCGCCAGCAGCTTGGCCACCGGGACTAGCGGGACCCGCTCCTACAATGAGCAGTTCTTC. The variable domain in full, completed from reference TRBV5-1 and TRBJ2-1, reads KAGVTQTPRYLIKTRGQQVTLSCSPISGHRSVSWYQQTPGQGLQFLFEYFSETQRNKGNFPGRFSGRQFSNSRSEMNVSTLELGDSALYLCASSLATGTSGTRSYNEQFFGPGTRLTVL.

This clonotype was observed a handful of times. CDR3 amino acids: CASSFGHKTYNEQFF. In DNA form, the CDR3 reads TGTGCCAGCAGTTTTGGACACAAAACCTACAATGAGCAGTTCTTC. The gene calls are TRBV12-3 or TRBV12-4 and TRBJ2-1; a weak D match, TRBD1 (5 bases). Trimming removed 3 bases from V and 2 bases from J, with 11 bases in between. This CDR3 region has 15 residues.

This clonotype was picked up a small number of times. V usage is TRBV7-2 and J usage is TRBJ1-1; D might be TRBD1 (6 bases). Deletions cut 3 bases from V and 4 bases from J, with 9 bases between. The CDR3 sequence is 13 residues long. CDR1 SGHTA and CDR2 FQGNSA come from the germline V gene. DNA for the CDR3: TGTGCCAGCAGCTTTACAGGGCCCACTGAAGCTTTCTTT. Translating gives CASSFTGPTEAFF.

This chain links TRBV20-1 with TRBJ2-1; TRBD2 is a possible D gene (6 bases). The V end was cut by 3 bases, the J end by 4 bases, with 13 bases between. The CDR3 length is 14 residues. Germline V lookup: CDR1 DFQATT, CDR2 SNEGSKA (reference sequence). The CDR3 protein is CSASSGLTYNEQFF. Written as DNA, the CDR3 is TGCAGTGCTAGTTCAGGACTAACGTACAATGAGCAGTTCTTC.

There are many counts of this clonotype. J is TRBJ2-3 and V is TRBV7-2, with D tentatively TRBD2 (5 bases). The CDR3 length is 17 residues. Trimming left V 5 bases short and J 0 bases short, with 18 bases between. Germline CDR1 is SGHTA and CDR2 is FQGNSA. The CDR3 region is CASSRTGRNPSTDTQYF. The CDR3 DNA reads TGTGCCAGCAGCCGGACTGGTCGGAACCCTAGCACAGATACGCAGTATTTT.

This clonotype was picked up a small number of times. This rearrangement joins TRBV6-5 to TRBJ2-7, with D unresolved. CDR3 length equals 13 residues. CDR1 and CDR2 from the germline V gene are MNHEY and SVGAGI. V lost 2 bases and J lost 2, with 7 bases in between. The CDR3 DNA sequence: TGTGCCAGCAGTTACAGTCAGACCTACGAGCAGTACTTC. This sequence encodes CASSYSQTYEQYF.

The sample holds a few counts of this clonotype. This chain uses TRBV20-1 with TRBJ2-7; D tentatively fits TRBD1 or TRBD2 (7 bases each). The CDR3 sequence is 14 residues long. CDR1 is DFQATT, CDR2 SNEGSKA, per germline (reference sequence). The V end lost 6 bases, the J end lost 3 bases, and 18 bases lay between the germline ends. CDR3 sequence reads: CSARGGGGVYEQYF. The DNA for the CDR3 is TGCAGTGCCCGAGGGGGAGGGGGCGTCTACGAGCAGTACTTC.

This clonotype has a handful of counts. In nucleotides, the CDR3 is TGTGCCAGCTCACCAATCGAGGGACAGGCAGGCGGAAAACTGTTTTTT. Translation: CASSPIEGQAGGKLFF. The chain carries TRBV18 and TRBJ1-4; 8 bases align to TRBD1. This CDR3 is 16 amino acids long. Germline CDR1 is KGHSH and CDR2 is LQKENI. After removal of 2 bases from V and 10 bases from J, the junction contained 12 bases not matched to a gene.

This clonotype was counted only a few times. The chain combines TRBV15 with TRBJ2-7, with D maybe TRBD2 (5 bases). CDR1 and CDR2 from the germline V gene are LNHNV and YYDKDF (reference sequence). There are 13 residues in the CDR3. The V gene lost 0 bases and the J gene lost 6 bases, with 9 bases spanning the gap. The CDR3 loop reads CATSRDPEGEQYF. The CDR3 DNA reads as TGTGCCACCAGCAGAGATCCTGAGGGCGAGCAGTACTTC.

The chain recombines TRBV12-3 or TRBV12-4 with TRBJ2-3; D ambiguous. The V gene lost 8 bases and the J gene lost 0 bases, with 15 bases spanning the gap. There are 15 residues in the CDR3. The CDR3 DNA follows: TGTGCCAGCTTCCATCACACTTCTAGCACAGATACGCAGTATTTT. Protein product: CASFHHTSSTDTQYF.

This clonotype was recorded many times. The rearrangement joins TRBV6-2 or TRBV6-3 to TRBJ2-1; the match to TRBD2 covers 13 bases. The CDR3 loop spans 15 amino acids. Unmatched junction bases numbered 9, after V lost 8 bases and J lost 8 bases. Germline lookup yields CDR1 MNHEY and CDR2 SVGEGT. CDR3 DNA sequence: TGTGCCAGCCTCGGACTAGCGGGGGCGGGCGATGAGCAGTTCTTC. It yields the protein CASLGLAGAGDEQFF.